A selection of T cell receptor beta chains follows, all from one sample in a study of post-analysis software for immune sequencing data. From the PCR reads, TCRdb called clonotypes with MiXCR, one entry per CDR3 protein. The top ten hold about an eighth of the sample, which has around 400,000 distinct CDR3 sequences, around a third seen once. Sequencing was carried out using blood. These receptors originate from a girl between 10 and 17 years old with multiple sclerosis. Both conserved end residues are part of each CDR3. D genes are given only for firm matches. Rows give clone size only sometimes, using once, few, many, or a class for an expanded clone.

V gene	J gene	D gene	clone size	CDR3 DNA	CDR3 protein
TRBV5-1	TRBJ2-3	NA	NA	TGCGCCAGCAGCCTTTCCTTTTTATACACAGATACGCAGTATTTT	CASSLSFLYTDTQYF
TRBV4-1	TRBJ2-5	TRBD2	few	TGCGCCAGCAGCCAACCGACTAGCCGGGAGACCCAGTACTTC	CASSQPTSRETQYF
TRBV12-3/TRBV12-4	TRBJ2-1	TRBD1	few	TGTGCCAGCTTTTTACCCGGGACAGGGGCTGAGCAGTTCTTC	CASFLPGTGAEQFF
TRBV10-3	TRBJ2-7	NA	NA	TGTGCCATCAGCTTCGGACAGCTTCTCGACGAGCAGTACTTC	CAISFGQLLDEQYF
TRBV4-1	TRBJ2-1	NA	NA	TGCGCCAGCAGCCAAGGGCCCATAGGGGCAGGCTACAATGAGCAGTTCTTC	CASSQGPIGAGYNEQFF
TRBV11-2	TRBJ2-4	NA	NA	TGTGCCAGCAGCTTAGAGGGTGTTGGCCGCAACATTCAGTACTTC	CASSLEGVGRNIQYF
TRBV7-6	TRBJ1-2	NA	few	TGTGCCAGCAGCTTAGGGGGGTCCACCTTAAACTATGGCTACACCTTC	CASSLGGSTLNYGYTF
TRBV12-5	TRBJ2-3	NA	few	TGTGCTAGTGCCCCGGGTTGGTCAGGCAGCACAGATACGCAGTATTTT	CASAPGWSGSTDTQYF
TRBV29-1	TRBJ1-5	NA	NA	TGCAGCGTTGCCTGGGAGCAGGGCAATCAGCCCCAGCATTTT	CSVAWEQGNQPQHF
TRBV25-1	TRBJ2-7	NA	few	TGTGCCAGCAGTGAAGGCGGCGGAGAATGGTACGAGCAGTACTTC	CASSEGGGEWYEQYF
TRBV7-8	TRBJ2-5	TRBD2	NA	TGTGCCAGCAGCACCCGATGGACTAGTCGACAGACCCAGTACTTC	CASSTRWTSRQTQYF
TRBV11-2	TRBJ2-5	NA	NA	TGTGCCAGCAGCTTAGTGCTCCGGCAAGAGACCCAGTACTTC	CASSLVLRQETQYF